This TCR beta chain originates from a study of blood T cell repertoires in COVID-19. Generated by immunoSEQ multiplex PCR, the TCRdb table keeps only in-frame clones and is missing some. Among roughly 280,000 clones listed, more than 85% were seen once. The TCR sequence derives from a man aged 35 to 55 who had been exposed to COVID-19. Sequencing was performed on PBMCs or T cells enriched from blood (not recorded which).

The CDR3: CASSRETGTFYEQYF. CDR3 bases: TGTGCCAGCAGTCGCGAGACAGGGACTTTCTACGAGCAGTACTTC. The gene calls are TRBV27 and TRBJ2-7; TRBD1 is a possible D gene (7 bases). With 5 bases removed from V and 3 bases from J, the gap between germline ends came to 17 bases. Looked up from germline, CDR1 is MNHEY and CDR2 is SMNVEV (reference sequence). This CDR3 contains 15 residues.